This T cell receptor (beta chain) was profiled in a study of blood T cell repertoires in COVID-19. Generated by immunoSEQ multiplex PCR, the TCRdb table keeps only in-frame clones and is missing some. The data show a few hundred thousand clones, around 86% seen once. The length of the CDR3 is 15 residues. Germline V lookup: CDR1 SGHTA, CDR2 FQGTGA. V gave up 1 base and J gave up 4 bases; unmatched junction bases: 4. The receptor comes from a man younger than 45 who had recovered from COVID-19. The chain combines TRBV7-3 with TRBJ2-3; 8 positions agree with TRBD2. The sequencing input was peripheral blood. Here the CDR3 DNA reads TGTGCCAGCAGCTTAATCGGGACTAGTGCAGATACGCAGTATTTT. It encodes CASSLIGTSADTQYF. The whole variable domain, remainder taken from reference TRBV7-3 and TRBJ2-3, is GAGVSQTPSNKVTEKGKYVELRCDPISGHTALYWYRQSLGQGPEFLIYFQGTGAADDSGLPNDRFFAVRPEGSVSTLKIQRTERGDSAVYLCASSLIGTSADTQYFGPGTRLTVL.